The rows below give T cell receptor beta chains drawn from one sample of a study of CD4 T cells in relation to SARS-CoV-2 and coronaviruses. Their antigens remain unidentified. This table comes from immunoSEQ multiplex PCR, and its TCRdb copy is limited to in-frame clones, with some not included. In the table there are under 25,000 clones, about 77% of which are singletons. Sequenced: CD4+ T cells from PBMCs, cultured in vitro. These receptors were taken from a human donor in good health. The CDR3 runs from the conserved cysteine through the conserved F or W. D genes are given only for firm matches. Size is omitted from some rows. Given values are once, few, many or a class for expanded clones.

TRBV9	NA	few	TRBJ1-5	TGTGCCAGCAGCGTAGGGGCCGAGGTTCAGCCCCAGCATTTT	CASSVGAEVQPQHF
TRBV4-1	TRBD2	NA	TRBJ2-7	TGCGCCAGCAGCCAAGATCAGTTCTCGGGAGGCTACGAGCAGTACTTC	CASSQDQFSGGYEQYF
TRBV5-1	NA	NA	TRBJ1-1	TGCGCCAGCAGCCCAGGACACGGGAGCGACACTGAAGCTTTCTTT	CASSPGHGSDTEAFF
TRBV28	NA	NA	TRBJ2-7	TGTGCCAGCAGTTTGCCGGGGAGCGGGCTCCTTCCCTACGAGCAGTACTTC	CASSLPGSGLLPYEQYF
TRBV7-8	NA	NA	TRBJ2-3	TGTGCCAGCATCCCGGACAGTAACACAGATACGCAGTATTTT	CASIPDSNTDTQYF
TRBV2	NA	NA	TRBJ2-1	TGTGCCAGCAGTGAAATCTGGGGGAGTGAGCAGTTCTTC	CASSEIWGSEQFF
TRBV27	NA	NA	TRBJ1-2	TGTGCCAGCAGTTTATCGATTTACCCGTCTAACTATGGCTACACCTTC	CASSLSIYPSNYGYTF
TRBV2	NA	NA	TRBJ2-5	TGTGCCAGCACCCCCCTCCCGGCACAGGGAGGAGAGACCCAGTACTTC	CASTPLPAQGGETQYF
TRBV7-9	TRBD1	NA	TRBJ2-6	TGTGCCAGCAGCTTAGGGACAGGGGGCGCTGGGGCCAACGTCCTGACTTTC	CASSLGTGGAGANVLTF
TRBV20-1	TRBD2	NA	TRBJ2-1	TGCAGTGCTAGTTTCGCGGGAGACGCCTACAATGAGCAGTTCTTC	CSASFAGDAYNEQFF
TRBV4-1	NA	NA	TRBJ1-4	TGCGCCAGCAGCCAAGACGGGTCGGGGAATGAAAAACTGTTTTTT	CASSQDGSGNEKLFF
TRBV6-4	TRBD1	NA	TRBJ2-2	TGTGCCAGCTCGGACAGGGACACCGGGGAGCTGTTTTTT	CASSDRDTGELFF
TRBV5-1	NA	NA	TRBJ1-2	TGCGCCAGCAGCCATAGGGCGGGGTATGGCTACACCTTC	CASSHRAGYGYTF
TRBV6-2/TRBV6-3	NA	NA	TRBJ1-4	TGTGCCAGCAGTTACCTCGCAGAGAATGAAAAACTGTTTTTT	CASSYLAENEKLFF
TRBV2	NA	NA	TRBJ2-7	TGTGCCACCCATTACGGGTCCTACGAGCAGTACTTC	CATHYGSYEQYF
TRBV11-2	NA	NA	TRBJ2-3	TGTGCCAGCAGCTCCTTATACACAGATACGCAGTATTTT	CASSSLYTDTQYF
TRBV6-1	NA	NA	TRBJ1-1	TGTGCCACCCTTATGAACACTGAAGCTTTCTTT	CATLMNTEAFF
TRBV10-2	TRBD1	few	TRBJ1-2	TGCGCCAGCAGTGCGGGACAGGGGGCACGGTATGGCTACACCTTC	CASSAGQGARYGYTF
TRBV19	NA	NA	TRBJ2-1	TGTGCCAGTACTGTGGAGGGACAGTCCTACAATGAGCAGTTCTTC	CASTVEGQSYNEQFF
TRBV3-1/TRBV3-2	NA	NA	TRBJ1-2	TGTGCCAGCAGCCAAGCGGCAGGGAACTATGGCTACACCTTC	CASSQAAGNYGYTF
TRBV14	NA	NA	TRBJ2-3	TGTGCCAGCAGCCAAGAGGGGACAATTAATACGCAGTATTTT	CASSQEGTINTQYF
TRBV6-1	TRBD1	NA	TRBJ1-5	TGTGCCAGCAGTGAAGCGGCAGGGGGTTATCAGCCCCAGCATTTT	CASSEAAGGYQPQHF
TRBV11-2	NA	NA	TRBJ2-1	TGTGCCAGCAGCTTCGCAAGGGCTTATGAGCAGTTCTTC	CASSFARAYEQFF
TRBV24-1	TRBD1	NA	TRBJ1-5	TGTGCCACCAGTGATGGGGGACAGGGGCTAGGCAATCAGCCCCAGCATTTT	CATSDGGQGLGNQPQHF
TRBV2	TRBD1	NA	TRBJ1-1	TGTGCCAGCAGAGGGACAGGGGTTTTAGCTTTCTTT	CASRGTGVLAFF